These T cell receptor beta chains were read from a single sample in a study of blood T cells in healthy people across ages. Via MiXCR, TCRdb re-called the 5' RACE reads, giving one row per CDR3 protein. The table lists hundreds of thousands of distinct CDR3 sequences, 52% of them singletons. Sequenced: blood. The receptors stem from a woman aged 80 or over in good health. The CDR3 runs from the conserved cysteine through the conserved F or W. D genes are given only for firm matches. Clone size is stated in some rows and not others, as once, few, many or a class when expanded.

d_call j_call v_call clone_size cdr3_length cdr3_aa cdr3_nt
TRBD2 TRBJ2-3 TRBV5-1 many 18 CASSPGLAGPPSTDTQYF TGCGCCAGCAGCCCGGGACTAGCGGGTCCACCTAGCACAGATACGCAGTATTTT
. TRBJ1-1 TRBV11-2 once 11 CASSEPTEAFF TGTGCCAGCAGCGAGCCCACTGAAGCTTTCTTT
TRBD2 TRBJ2-4 TRBV5-1 many 15 CASSDLSGGKNIQYF TGCGCCAGCAGCGACCTAAGCGGGGGGAAAAACATTCAGTACTTC
. TRBJ2-1 TRBV12-3/TRBV12-4 . 14 CASTSGDEYNEQFF TGTGCCAGTACTTCAGGGGACGAGTACAATGAGCAGTTCTTC
. TRBJ1-2 TRBV7-9 few 11 CASTTGAVYTF TGTGCCAGCACAACCGGAGCGGTCTACACCTTC
. TRBJ2-1 TRBV7-2 . 15 CASSLSGLVVNEQFF TGTGCCAGCAGCTTATCAGGGCTAGTGGTGAATGAGCAGTTCTTC
TRBD2 TRBJ2-3 TRBV4-1 . 18 CASSQAPSGGAGTDTQYF TGCGCCAGCAGCCAAGCGCCTAGCGGGGGGGCCGGAACAGATACGCAGTATTTT
TRBD2 TRBJ2-7 TRBV27 many 23 CASSLFRSLAGGPSSVHTYEQYF TGTGCCAGCAGTTTATTTAGGAGTCTAGCGGGAGGGCCGTCATCCGTTCACACCTACGAGCAGTACTTC
. TRBJ2-3 TRBV25-1 few 14 CASSEDWGTDTQYF TGTGCCAGCAGTGAGGATTGGGGCACAGATACGCAGTATTTT
. TRBJ2-1 TRBV10-3 . 15 CAISENWDHYNEQFF TGTGCCATCAGTGAGAACTGGGACCATTACAATGAGCAGTTCTTC